The entry below describes one T cell receptor (beta chain). Its antigen is currently unknown. The data stem from a study of cytotoxic CD8 clonotypes in ibrutinib-treated CLL. Study background: A mean of approximately 260,000 productive templates and tens of thousands of productive rearrangements was obtained per sample. Findings and caveats of the study: Few clonotypes were public, and these shrank or held steady under treatment. Clonality was elevated at ibrutinib response and had returned toward baseline at progression.

Some clones are missing from TCRdb's copy, which holds only in-frame ones; the method was immunoSEQ multiplex PCR. The sample includes some 300,000 clones, more than 65% of them seen just once. V was pared by 4 bases and J by 4 bases, with 11 bases of the junction left unmatched. Germline assignment: CDR1 SGHTS and CDR2 YDEGEE. The CDR3 length is 15 residues. The TCR was taken from a human donor with chronic lymphocytic leukemia. The rearrangement links TRBV5-8 to TRBJ2-7; 7 bases line up with TRBD2. The material was PBMCs, obtained before ibrutinib treatment. This CDR3 reads CASSTRLAEDYEQYF. The CDR3 region has the DNA TGTGCCAGCAGCACCCGACTAGCAGAGGATTACGAGCAGTACTTC.